The TCR beta chain under discussion was sequenced for a study of T cells in Graves' hyperthyroidism and ophthalmopathy. This clonotype has more than one count but fewer than ten. Hyperthyroidism was newly diagnosed in patients aged 18 to 65 (duration under 2 months). Uncontrolled infection, other autoimmune disease, pregnancy or lactation excluded patients. PBMCs came from roughly 10 ml fresh peripheral blood. Trimming stripped 4 bases from V and 0 bases from J, with 13 bases between. The V gene's germline CDR1 is ENHRY and CDR2 SYGVKD. The CDR3 has 17 residues. The CDR3 regions of TCR beta were amplified from RNA transcripts. The study used the HTBI primer set for a first-round RT-PCR of the TCR CDR3. TCRdb processed the multiplex PCR reads anew with MiXCR; each CDR3 protein has one entry. The sample holds about 770,000 distinct CDR3 sequences; about 17% are singletons and the top ten take over 15%.

Sequencing was carried out using blood. This TCR came from a woman between 50 and 59 years old with Graves' hyperthyroidism that later progressed to Graves' ophthalmopathy. V and J are TRBV10-3 and TRBJ2-6; D is uncertain. CDR3 loop: CAISGSSGRSGANVLTF. The CDR3 DNA is TGTGCCATCAGTGGGTCTTCCGGGCGCTCTGGGGCCAACGTCCTGACTTTC.